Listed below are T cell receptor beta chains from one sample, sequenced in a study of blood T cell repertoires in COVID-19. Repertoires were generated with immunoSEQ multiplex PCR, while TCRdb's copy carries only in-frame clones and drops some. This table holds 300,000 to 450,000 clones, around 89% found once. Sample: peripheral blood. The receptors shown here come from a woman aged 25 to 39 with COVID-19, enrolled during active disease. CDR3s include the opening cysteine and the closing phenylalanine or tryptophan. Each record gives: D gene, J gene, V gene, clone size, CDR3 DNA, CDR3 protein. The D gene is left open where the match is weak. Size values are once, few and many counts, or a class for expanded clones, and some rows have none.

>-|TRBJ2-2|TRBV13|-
TGTGCCAGCAGCTTAGATGCCAGATACACCGGGGAGCTGTTTTTT
CASSLDARYTGELFF
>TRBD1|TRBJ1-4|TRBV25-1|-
TGTGCCAGCAGTGACCCAGGGGGGAACGAAAAACTGTTTTTT
CASSDPGGNEKLFF
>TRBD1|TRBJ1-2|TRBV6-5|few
TGTGCCAGCGGGGGACAGGGGGCGGGTGGCTACACCTTC
CASGGQGAGGYTF
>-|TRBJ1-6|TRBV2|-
TGTGCCAGCAGTCGACACAGGGTGGGGAATTCACCCCTCCACTTT
CASSRHRVGNSPLHF
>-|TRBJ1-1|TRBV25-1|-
TGTGCCAGCAGTGTGCTAGGTCGGAACACTGAAGCTTTCTTT
CASSVLGRNTEAFF
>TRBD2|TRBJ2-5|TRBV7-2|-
TGTGCCAGCAGCTTCCTAGCGGGAATCATGGAGACCCAGTACTTC
CASSFLAGIMETQYF
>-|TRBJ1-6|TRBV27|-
TGTGCCAGCAGGGTCGACCGACAGTTTCGGTCGAATAATTCACCCCTCCACTTT
CASRVDRQFRSNNSPLHF
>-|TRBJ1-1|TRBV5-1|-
TGCGCCAGCAGCATAGATATGAACACTGAAGCTTTCTTT
CASSIDMNTEAFF
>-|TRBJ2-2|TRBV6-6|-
TGTGCCAGCAGACGATACTGGGTCCGTCAGGGTGTGGACCCCGGGGAGCTGTTTTTT
CASRRYWVRQGVDPGELFF
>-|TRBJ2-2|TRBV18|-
TGTGCCAGCTCACCAACCACAAGACTCCCCGGGGAGCTGTTTTTT
CASSPTTRLPGELFF
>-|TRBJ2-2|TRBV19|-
TGTGCCAGTCGCGGGACCCTGAACACCGGGGAGCTGTTTTTT
CASRGTLNTGELFF
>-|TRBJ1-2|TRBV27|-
TGTGCCAGCAGCCTGGACAGCCGTCTATTTGGCTACACCTTC
CASSLDSRLFGYTF
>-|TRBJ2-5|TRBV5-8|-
TGTGCCAGCAGCTTGGTGCATTCGGACAAATACTTC
CASSLVHSDKYF
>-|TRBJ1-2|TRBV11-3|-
TGTGCCAGCAGCCTCGCTGGACAGCTCAACTATGGCTACACCTTC
CASSLAGQLNYGYTF
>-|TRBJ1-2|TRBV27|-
TGTGCCAGCACCCCGACAGCAGCCGACCTTTATGGCTACACCTTC
CASTPTAADLYGYTF
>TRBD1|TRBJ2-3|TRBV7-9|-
TGTGCCAGCCGCTTGCTCGACAGGGGGTATATAGATACGCAGTATTTT
CASRLLDRGYIDTQYF
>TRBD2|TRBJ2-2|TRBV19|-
TGTGCCAGTAGTACCCTAAAAACGAGCGGGAGCCGAATCGGGGAGCTGTTTTTT
CASSTLKTSGSRIGELFF